The present T cell receptor beta chain was sequenced within a study of glioma-infiltrating T cells after dendritic cell vaccination. Trimming removed 0 bases from V and 5 bases from J, with 8 bases in between. This CDR3 is 14 amino acids long. The germline V gene encodes CDR1 LGHNA and CDR2 YSLEER. Time point given: after dendritic cell vaccination, including at tumor progression/relapse. Primers: 60 V beta forward and 13 J beta reverse. Sequenced by immunoSEQ multiplex PCR; TCRdb stores in-frame clones only, minus some. The sample carries roughly 80,000 clones, 87% recorded once. This TCR was recovered from a human donor with glioblastoma. This chain uses TRBV4-3 with TRBJ2-1; D possibly corresponds to TRBD2 (6 bases). The sequences come from blood, collected after dendritic cell vaccination. The CDR3 is CASSQDRGNNEQFF. The CDR3, as DNA: TGCGCCAGCAGCCAAGATCGCGGGAACAATGAGCAGTTCTTC.